A selection of T cell receptor beta chains follows, all from one sample in a study of shared clonotypes between healthy human individuals. The table came from immunoSEQ multiplex PCR; TCRdb's copy has only in-frame clones and leaves some out. The sample lists under 1 million clones, around 96% occurring once. The sequenced material came from naive CD8+ T cells sorted from blood. All receptors derive from a man under 40 in good health. The CDR3 runs from the conserved cysteine through the conserved F or W. Fields, in order: D gene, J gene, clone size, V gene, CDR3 DNA, CDR3 protein. A D gene is named only where the DNA matches it firmly. Size is stated for part of the rows, as once, few or many counts, or as a class when the clone is expanded.

D: TRBD2; J: TRBJ2-2; size: NA; V: TRBV5-1; DNA: TGCGCCAGCAGCACAGGACTAGCGGGAGGCTTGCACACCGGGGAGCTGTTTTTT; CDR3: CASSTGLAGGLHTGELFF
D: TRBD2; J: TRBJ2-1; size: NA; V: TRBV7-9; DNA: TGTGCCAGCAGCGTCACTAGCGGGAGATCGGCCAATGAGCAGTTCTTC; CDR3: CASSVTSGRSANEQFF
D: NA; J: TRBJ2-7; size: NA; V: TRBV9; DNA: TGTGCCAGCAGCGTAGGGGGAAGCCACTACGAGCAGTACTTC; CDR3: CASSVGGSHYEQYF
D: TRBD1; J: TRBJ2-3; size: NA; V: TRBV2; DNA: TGTGCCAGCAGTCAATCCGGACAGGCTCCCACAGATACGCAGTATTTT; CDR3: CASSQSGQAPTDTQYF
D: TRBD2; J: TRBJ2-5; size: NA; V: TRBV11-2; DNA: TGTGCCAGCAGCTTAGACCCGGGGGGGGTTTTGGAGACCCAGTACTTC; CDR3: CASSLDPGGVLETQYF
D: NA; J: TRBJ2-7; size: NA; V: TRBV5-5; DNA: TGTGCCAGCAGCTTGTCAGGGGCCTTCTACGAGCAGTACTTC; CDR3: CASSLSGAFYEQYF
D: NA; J: TRBJ1-5; size: NA; V: TRBV7-7; DNA: TGTGCTAGCAGCTTAGAGAGCAATCAGCCCCAGCATTTT; CDR3: CASSLESNQPQHF
D: TRBD1; J: TRBJ2-1; size: NA; V: TRBV27; DNA: TGTGCCAGCAGTTTAGTTGGCACGACAGGGCGTGAGCAGTTCTTC; CDR3: CASSLVGTTGREQFF
D: TRBD2; J: TRBJ2-1; size: NA; V: TRBV7-2; DNA: TGTGCCAGCAGCTCTAGCGGGAGGGCAGGGAATGAGCAGTTCTTC; CDR3: CASSSSGRAGNEQFF
D: NA; J: TRBJ2-5; size: NA; V: TRBV11-2; DNA: TGTGCCAGCAGCTTCCCACCGCAGCGGACCCAAGAGACCCAGTACTTC; CDR3: CASSFPPQRTQETQYF
D: TRBD2; J: TRBJ2-7; size: once; V: TRBV6-6; DNA: TGTGCCAGCAGTTACCCCGGACTAGCGGGAGCCTACGAGCAGTACTTC; CDR3: CASSYPGLAGAYEQYF
D: NA; J: TRBJ1-3; size: once; V: TRBV10-2; DNA: TGCGCCAGCAGTGAGGTGGGAAGCTCTGGAAACACCATATATTTT; CDR3: CASSEVGSSGNTIYF
D: NA; J: TRBJ1-1; size: NA; V: TRBV7-2; DNA: TGTGCCAGCAGCTTACAGGGGTGGCCTGAAGCTTTCTTT; CDR3: CASSLQGWPEAFF
D: NA; J: TRBJ2-7; size: NA; V: TRBV7-9; DNA: TGTGCCAGCAGCTTAGCCAAGGCGGAAAGGGGCGAGCAGTACTTC; CDR3: CASSLAKAERGEQYF
D: NA; J: TRBJ2-3; size: NA; V: TRBV27; DNA: TGTGCCAGCAGTTTATCAGGAAATACGCAGTATTTT; CDR3: CASSLSGNTQYF
D: TRBD2; J: TRBJ2-1; size: NA; V: TRBV5-1; DNA: TGCGCCAGCAGCTCGTTCGGACTAGCGGGGGGAACTTACTACAATGAGCAGTTCTTC; CDR3: CASSSFGLAGGTYYNEQFF
D: TRBD1; J: TRBJ1-2; size: NA; V: TRBV6-5; DNA: TGTGCCAGCAGTTACCGGACAGGGGGCAAGGGCTACACCTTC; CDR3: CASSYRTGGKGYTF
D: NA; J: TRBJ2-7; size: NA; V: TRBV11-2; DNA: TGTGCCAGCAGCTTAGCAGTTTCGGCCTACGAGCAGTACTTC; CDR3: CASSLAVSAYEQYF
D: TRBD1; J: TRBJ2-3; size: NA; V: TRBV4-3; DNA: TGCGCCAGCAGCCAAGATCTGGGTGGGCAGAGGGGGCTGACAGATACGCAGTATTTT; CDR3: CASSQDLGGQRGLTDTQYF
D: NA; J: TRBJ2-1; size: NA; V: TRBV19; DNA: TGTGCCAGTAGTTACGGGAGCTACAATGAGCAGTTCTTC; CDR3: CASSYGSYNEQFF
D: NA; J: TRBJ2-7; size: NA; V: TRBV27; DNA: TGTGCCACCGGGTACGAGCAGTACTTC; CDR3: CATGYEQYF
D: NA; J: TRBJ2-7; size: NA; V: TRBV27; DNA: TGTGCCAGCAGTCCCGGGGGCTACGAGCAGTACTTC; CDR3: CASSPGGYEQYF
D: NA; J: TRBJ2-5; size: NA; V: TRBV11-2; DNA: TGTGCCAGCACCCGGGGCGGAGGCCAAGAGACCCAGTACTTC; CDR3: CASTRGGGQETQYF